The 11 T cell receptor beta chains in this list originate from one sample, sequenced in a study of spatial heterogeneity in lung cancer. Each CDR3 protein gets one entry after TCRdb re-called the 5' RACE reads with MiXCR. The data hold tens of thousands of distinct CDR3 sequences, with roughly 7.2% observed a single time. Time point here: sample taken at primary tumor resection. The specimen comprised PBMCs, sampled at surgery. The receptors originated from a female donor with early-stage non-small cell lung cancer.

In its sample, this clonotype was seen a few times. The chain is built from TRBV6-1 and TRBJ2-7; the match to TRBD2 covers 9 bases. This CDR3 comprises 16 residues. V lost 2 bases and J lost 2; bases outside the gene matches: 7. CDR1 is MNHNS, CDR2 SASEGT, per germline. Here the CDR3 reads CASSESPLAGPYEQYF. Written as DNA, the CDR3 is TGTGCCAGCAGTGAATCTCCTCTAGCGGGACCCTACGAGCAGTACTTC.

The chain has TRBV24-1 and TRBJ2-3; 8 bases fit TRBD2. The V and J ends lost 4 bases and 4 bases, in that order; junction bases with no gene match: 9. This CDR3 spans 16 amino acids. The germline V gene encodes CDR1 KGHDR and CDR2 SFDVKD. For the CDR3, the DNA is TGTGCCACCAGTGACCCAAGCGGGGGAAGATCAGATACGCAGTATTTT. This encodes CATSDPSGGRSDTQYF.

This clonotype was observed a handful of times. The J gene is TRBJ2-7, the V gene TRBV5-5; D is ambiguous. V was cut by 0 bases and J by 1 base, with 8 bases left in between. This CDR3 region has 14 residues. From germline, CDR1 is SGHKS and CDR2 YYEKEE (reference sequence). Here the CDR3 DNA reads TGTGCCAGCAGCTTGGTAGGTCGATCCTACGAGCAGTACTTC. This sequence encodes CASSLVGRSYEQYF.

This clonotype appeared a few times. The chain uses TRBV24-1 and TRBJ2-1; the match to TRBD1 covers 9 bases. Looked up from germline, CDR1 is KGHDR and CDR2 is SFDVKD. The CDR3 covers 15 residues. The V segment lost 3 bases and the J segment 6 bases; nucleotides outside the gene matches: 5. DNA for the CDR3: TGTGCCACCAGTGATCCGGGACAGGGTGGCAATGAGCAGTTCTTC. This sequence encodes CATSDPGQGGNEQFF.

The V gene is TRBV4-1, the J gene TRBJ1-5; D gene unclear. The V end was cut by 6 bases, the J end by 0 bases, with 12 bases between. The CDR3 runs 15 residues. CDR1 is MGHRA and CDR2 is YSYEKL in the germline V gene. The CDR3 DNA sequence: TGCGCCAGCAGGCGGACTCCCCTTAGCAATCAGCCCCAGCATTTT. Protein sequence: CASRRTPLSNQPQHF.

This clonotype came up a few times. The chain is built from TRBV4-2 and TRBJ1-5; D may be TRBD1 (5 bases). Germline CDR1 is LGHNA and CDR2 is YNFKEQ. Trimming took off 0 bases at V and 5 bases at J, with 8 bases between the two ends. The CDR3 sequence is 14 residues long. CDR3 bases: TGTGCCAGCAGCCAAGATATGGGGGATCAGCCCCAGCATTTT. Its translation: CASSQDMGDQPQHF.

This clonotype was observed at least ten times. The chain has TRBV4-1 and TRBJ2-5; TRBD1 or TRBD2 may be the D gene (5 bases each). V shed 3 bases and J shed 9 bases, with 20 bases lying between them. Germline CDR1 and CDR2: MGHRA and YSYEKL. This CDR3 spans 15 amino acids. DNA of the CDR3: TGCGCCAGCAGCCACTATAGCTGGATGGGGGACCCCCAGTACTTC. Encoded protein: CASSHYSWMGDPQYF.

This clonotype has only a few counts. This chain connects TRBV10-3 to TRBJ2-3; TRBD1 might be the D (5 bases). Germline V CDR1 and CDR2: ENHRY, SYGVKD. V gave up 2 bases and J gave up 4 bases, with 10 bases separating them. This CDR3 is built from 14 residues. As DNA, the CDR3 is TGTGCCATCAGTGAGGGACAAGGCCCAGATACGCAGTATTTT. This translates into CAISEGQGPDTQYF.

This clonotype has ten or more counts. CDR3 protein: CASSPQGLTNEKLFF. The CDR3 DNA reads as TGTGCCAGCAGCCCCCAGGGTCTCACTAATGAAAAACTGTTTTTT. The gene calls are TRBV7-2 and TRBJ1-4; D is perhaps TRBD1 (5 bases). V lost 5 bases and J 2 bases, leaving 12 bases between the germline ends. Per germline, CDR1 SGHTA and CDR2 FQGNSA. The CDR3 covers 15 residues.

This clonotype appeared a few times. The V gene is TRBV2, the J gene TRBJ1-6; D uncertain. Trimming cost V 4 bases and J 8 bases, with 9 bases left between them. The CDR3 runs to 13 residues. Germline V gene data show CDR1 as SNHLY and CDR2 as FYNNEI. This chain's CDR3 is CASSGYTDSPLHF. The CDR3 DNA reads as TGTGCCAGCAGTGGATACACCGATTCACCCCTCCACTTT.

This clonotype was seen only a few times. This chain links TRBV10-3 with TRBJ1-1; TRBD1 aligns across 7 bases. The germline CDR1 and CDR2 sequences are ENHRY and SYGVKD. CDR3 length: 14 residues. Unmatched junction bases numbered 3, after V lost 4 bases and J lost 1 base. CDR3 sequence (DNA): TGTGCCATCAGTGTAGGGGGCGGGAACACTGAAGCTTTCTTT. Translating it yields CAISVGGGNTEAFF.